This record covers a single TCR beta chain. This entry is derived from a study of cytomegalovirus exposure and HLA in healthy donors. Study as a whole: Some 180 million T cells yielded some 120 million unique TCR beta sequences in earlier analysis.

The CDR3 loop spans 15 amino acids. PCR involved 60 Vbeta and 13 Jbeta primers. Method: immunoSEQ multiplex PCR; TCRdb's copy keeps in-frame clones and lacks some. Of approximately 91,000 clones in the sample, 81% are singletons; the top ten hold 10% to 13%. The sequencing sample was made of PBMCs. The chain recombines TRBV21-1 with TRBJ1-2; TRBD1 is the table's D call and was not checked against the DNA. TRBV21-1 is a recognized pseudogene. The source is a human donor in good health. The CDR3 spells CASPSRRGQGDGYTF. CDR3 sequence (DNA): TGTGCCAGCCCCAGCCGGAGGGGACAGGGGGATGGCTACACCTTC.